One and the same sample provided the 14 T cell receptor beta chains below, sequenced in a study of radiation and T cells in renal cell carcinoma. Time point given: blood 2 weeks post-SBRT. Treatment denoted: 15 Gy SBRT to primary tumor, nephrectomy 4 weeks later. TCRdb's table, derived via immunoSEQ multiplex PCR, lists solely in-frame clones and lacks some. The profile shows just over 150,000 clones, approximately 86% of them singletons. Material: blood, obtained from a patient whose treatment included radiotherapy and nephrectomy. The receptors originated from a woman in her fifties or sixties with renal cell carcinoma.

The chain links TRBV5-6 to TRBJ1-2; weak D call: TRBD1 (5 bases). This CDR3 spans 11 amino acids. CDR1 and CDR2 (germline): SGHDT, YYEEEE. V was clipped by 6 bases and J by 6 bases, with 9 bases between them. Here the CDR3 DNA reads TGTGCCAGCACCGGGACGGATGGCTACACCTTC. This translates into CASTGTDGYTF. The whole variable domain, remainder taken from reference TRBV5-6 and TRBJ1-2, is DAGVTQSPTHLIKTRGQQVTLRCSPKSGHDTVSWYQQALGQGPQFIFQYYEEEERQRGNFPDRFSGHQFPNYSSELNVNALLLGDSALYLCASTGTDGYTFGSGTRLTVV.

This chain links TRBV18 with TRBJ1-4, with D perhaps TRBD1 (5 bases). Germline V gives CDR1 KGHSH, CDR2 LQKENI. The V and J ends lost 2 bases and 8 bases respectively, with 12 bases between them. This CDR3 region has 14 residues. Here the CDR3 reads CASSPWGENEKLFF. CDR3 nucleotide sequence: TGTGCCAGCTCACCATGGGGGGAAAACGAAAAACTGTTTTTT.

V usage is TRBV9 and J usage is TRBJ2-7; 7 positions agree with TRBD2. V dropped 0 bases and J dropped 2; count of bases not matched to a gene: 5. CDR3 length equals 15 residues. Germline-derived CDR1 and CDR2 are SGDLS and YYNGEE. The CDR3 loop reads CASSVEAGRAYEQYF. The CDR3 coding sequence is TGTGCCAGCAGCGTAGAGGCAGGGAGGGCCTACGAGCAGTACTTC.

The V and J genes are TRBV4-2 and TRBJ2-6, with 8 bases aligning to TRBD1. V lost 4 bases, J lost 4 bases, and 3 bases stayed unmatched. The CDR3 length is 15 residues. The V gene's germline CDR1 is LGHNA and CDR2 YNFKEQ. The CDR3 protein is CASSPGQGGANVLTF. Here the CDR3 DNA reads TGTGCCAGCAGCCCCGGACAGGGAGGGGCCAACGTCCTGACTTTC.

The rearrangement links TRBV7-2 to TRBJ2-3; 14 bases fit TRBD2. CDR3 length: 19 residues. Trimming cost V 5 bases and J 1 base; bases outside gene matches: 11. Germline V gene lookup returns CDR1 SGHTA and CDR2 FQGNSA. The CDR3 DNA sequence: TGTGCCAGCAGCAAGAGGGGACTAGCGGGGGCGTGGGGCACAGATACGCAGTATTTT. Its protein is CASSKRGLAGAWGTDTQYF.

The V call is TRBV7-3, the J call TRBJ2-5; D gene uncertain. The V and J ends lost 5 bases and 1 base respectively, with 17 bases between them. CDR3 size: 16 residues. The germline CDR1 and CDR2 sequences are SGHTA and FQGTGA. The CDR3 reads CASSPTLAVLQETQYF. The CDR3 DNA reads TGTGCCAGCAGCCCAACATTGGCGGTACTCCAAGAGACCCAGTACTTC.

The chain has TRBV14 and TRBJ1-2, with D tentatively TRBD1 (6 bases). V gave up 2 bases and J gave up 4 bases, with 23 bases separating them. This CDR3 has 18 amino acids. Germline CDR1 SGHDN, CDR2 FVKESK. DNA of the CDR3: TGTGCCAGCAGCCAATTGGGAGACAGGAACACTATGCCCTATGGCTACACCTTC. It yields the protein CASSQLGDRNTMPYGYTF.

The chain is built from TRBV28 and TRBJ1-2; 8 nucleotides align to TRBD1. The CDR3 is made up of 14 amino acids. Germline V gene sequence: CDR1 MDHEN, CDR2 SYDVKM. V trimming: 6 bases; J trimming: 0 bases; junction bases outside the gene matches: 3. This CDR3 is CASRTQGANYGYTF. As DNA, the CDR3 is TGTGCCAGCAGAACACAGGGGGCTAACTATGGCTACACCTTC.

This clone was found once. The chain employs TRBV7-9 and TRBJ1-2, with D tentatively TRBD1 (5 bases). This CDR3 is built from 15 residues. The V and J ends lost 2 bases and 2 bases respectively, with 12 bases between them. The germline V gene has CDR1 SEHNR and CDR2 FQNEAQ (reference sequence). As DNA, the CDR3 is TGTGCCAGCAGCTTATCATTGGGGGAGAACTATGGCTACACCTTC. Residues: CASSLSLGENYGYTF. Filled out from reference TRBV7-9 and TRBJ1-2, the complete variable domain reads DTGVSQNPRHKITKRGQNVTFRCDPISEHNRLYWYRQTLGQGPEFLTYFQNEAQLEKSRLLSDRFSAERPKGSFSTLEIQRTEQGDSAMYLCASSLSLGENYGYTFGSGTRLTVV.

The rearrangement uses TRBV5-1 and TRBJ2-2; D may be TRBD2 (5 bases). CDR1 is SGHRS and CDR2 is YFSETQ in the germline V gene. CDR3 length: 15 residues. Trimming stripped 2 bases from V and 4 bases from J, with 12 bases between. The CDR3 here is CASSFYVGSTGELFF. CDR3 bases: TGCGCCAGCAGCTTTTATGTGGGGAGCACCGGGGAGCTGTTTTTT.

The table lists this clone with a few counts. V is TRBV20-1 and J is TRBJ1-2; TRBD1 might be the D (5 bases). Germline CDR1 and CDR2: DFQATT and SNEGSKA (reference sequence). The CDR3 extends over 11 amino acids. CDR3 region: CSAGPNYGYTF. The CDR3 nucleotides read TGCAGCGCGGGACCCAATTATGGCTACACCTTC.

As for this clone: The same CDR3 can be traced to other DNA sequences in this sample. The rearrangement uses TRBV18 and TRBJ2-7; D might be TRBD1 or TRBD2, each matching 5 bases. Trimming shortened V by 3 bases and J by 2 bases, and 14 bases separated the two germline ends. Germline lookup yields CDR1 KGHSH and CDR2 LQKENI. This CDR3 contains 15 residues. The CDR3 sequence is CASSPGTGSAYEQYF. The CDR3 region has the DNA TGTGCCAGCTCACCGGGGACGGGATCCGCCTACGAGCAGTACTTC.

The rearrangement joins TRBV10-2 to TRBJ2-7; TRBD2 agrees at 10 bases. J lost 5 bases, V lost 1 base, and 11 bases had no gene match. From germline, CDR1 is WSHSY and CDR2 SAAADI. The CDR3 contains 17 residues. The CDR3 loop is CASSEWRLAGPPDEQYF. The CDR3 DNA reads as TGCGCCAGCAGTGAGTGGAGACTAGCGGGTCCCCCGGACGAGCAGTACTTC.

This rearrangement joins TRBV5-4 to TRBJ1-2, with 8 bases aligning to TRBD1. This CDR3 is 16 amino acids long. The V and J ends lost 3 bases and 4 bases, in that order; junction bases with no gene match: 11. CDR1 is SGHNT, CDR2 YYREEE, per germline (reference sequence). The CDR3 nucleotides are TGTGCCAGCAGCTCGGGACAGGTGGCCTCATTCTATGGCTACACCTTC. It is translated as CASSSGQVASFYGYTF.